This TCR beta chain stems from a study of human T cells and chemical hapten exposure. Study summary: Diphenylcyclopropenone was administered weekly to the scalp of patients throughout the roughly 25-week study. There were per-sample TCR yield variations, arising mainly from small pooled library volume differences. Notes on the study in general: TCRs exceeding a frequency of 1 in 1000 stayed unchanged under DPC sensitization.

The germline gives CDR1 SEHNR, CDR2 FQNEAQ (reference sequence). The CDR3 is made up of 15 amino acids. V lost 3 bases and J 2 bases, leaving 12 bases between the germline ends. This clonotype occurred a few times. What it binds is unknown. The time point: patch test 3, about 24 weeks after DPC sensitization. Treatment specified: therapeutic diphenylcyclopropenone sensitization with weekly scalp DPC. During construction of the library, unique molecular identifiers were attached to individual cDNA molecules for quantitative, reproducible TCR counting. MiXCR, run by TCRdb on the RACE reads, gives a single entry per CDR3 protein. The sample gives around 130,000 distinct CDR3 sequences, 11% of which show up once; more than 2% is in the top ten.

The V gene is TRBV7-9, the J gene TRBJ2-3; D is perhaps TRBD2 (6 bases). The receptor's source is a woman aged 45-65 years with alopecia areata. Some clones in this sample may be carry-over from other donors' samples. The sequencing used whole blood, collected in connection with sensitization to the hapten diphenylcyclopropenone (DPC). The CDR3 DNA follows: TGTGCCAGCAGCTTGGGGGACTCTTACACAGATACGCAGTATTTT. Translated: CASSLGDSYTDTQYF.